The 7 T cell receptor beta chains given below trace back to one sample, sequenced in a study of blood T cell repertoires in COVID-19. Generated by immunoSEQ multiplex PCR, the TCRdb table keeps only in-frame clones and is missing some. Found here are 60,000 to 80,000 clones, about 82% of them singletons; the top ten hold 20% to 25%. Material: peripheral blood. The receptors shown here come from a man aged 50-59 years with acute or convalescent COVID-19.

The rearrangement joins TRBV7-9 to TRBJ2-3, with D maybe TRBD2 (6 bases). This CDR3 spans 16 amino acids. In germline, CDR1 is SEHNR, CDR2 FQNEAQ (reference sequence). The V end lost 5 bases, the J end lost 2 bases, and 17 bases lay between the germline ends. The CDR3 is CASSTVAARVTDTQYF. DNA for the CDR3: TGTGCCAGCAGCACAGTAGCGGCCAGGGTCACAGATACGCAGTATTTT.

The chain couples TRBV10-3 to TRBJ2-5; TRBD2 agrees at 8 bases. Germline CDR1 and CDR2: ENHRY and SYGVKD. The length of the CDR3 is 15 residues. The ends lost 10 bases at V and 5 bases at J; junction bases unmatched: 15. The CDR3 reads CATSLSGGAGETQYF. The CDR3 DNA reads TGTGCCACCTCTCTTTCCGGGGGGGCCGGGGAGACCCAGTACTTC.

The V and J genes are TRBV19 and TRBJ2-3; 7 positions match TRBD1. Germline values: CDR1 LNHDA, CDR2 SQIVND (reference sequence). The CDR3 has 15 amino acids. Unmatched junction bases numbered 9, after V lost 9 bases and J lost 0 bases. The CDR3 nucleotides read TGTGCCAGCCGGGCAGGGGGTCGTAGCACAGATACGCAGTATTTT. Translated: CASRAGGRSTDTQYF.

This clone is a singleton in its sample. The CDR3 bases are TGTGCCAGCAGCTTAGAGGCGGGTCTTGTTACCGGGGAGCTGTTTTTT. Protein: CASSLEAGLVTGELFF. The chain is built from TRBV7-2 and TRBJ2-2; D might be TRBD2 (5 bases). Germline V lookup: CDR1 SGHTA, CDR2 FQGNSA. The CDR3 spans 16 residues. Trimming shortened V by 1 base and J by 5 bases, and 14 bases separated the two germline ends.

The CDR3 DNA reads as TGTGCCAGCAGCGCGTGGGACTCCACCGGGGAGCTGTTTTTT. Encoded protein: CASSAWDSTGELFF. The genes are TRBV9 and TRBJ2-2; D is possibly TRBD2 (6 bases). Germline V gene lookup returns CDR1 SGDLS and CDR2 YYNGEE. This CDR3 contains 14 residues. V lost 3 bases to trimming and J lost 4 bases, with 10 bases between them.

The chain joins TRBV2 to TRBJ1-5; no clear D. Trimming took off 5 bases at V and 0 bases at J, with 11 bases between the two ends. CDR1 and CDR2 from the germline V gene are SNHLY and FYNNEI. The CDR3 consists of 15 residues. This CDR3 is CASSNSDYSNQPQHF. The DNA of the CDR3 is TGTGCCAGCAGTAATTCAGACTATAGCAATCAGCCCCAGCATTTT.

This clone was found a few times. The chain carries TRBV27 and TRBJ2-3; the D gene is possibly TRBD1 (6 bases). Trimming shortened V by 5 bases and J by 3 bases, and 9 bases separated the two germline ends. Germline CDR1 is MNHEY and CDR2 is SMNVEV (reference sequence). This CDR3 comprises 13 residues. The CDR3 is CASSPQGTDTQYF. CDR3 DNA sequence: TGTGCCAGCAGTCCACAGGGAACAGATACGCAGTATTTT.